These T cell receptor beta chains were read from a single sample in a study of patients and donors after allogeneic stem cell transplantation. TCRdb re-derived calls from the RT-PCR reads in MiXCR, one entry per CDR3 protein. This sample has roughly 880,000 distinct CDR3 sequences, with around 17% found just once. The sequenced material came from blood, either unsorted or a sorted T cell fraction (not recorded which). The receptors were gathered from a human donor who was either an allogeneic HSCT recipient or a stem cell or donor lymphocyte infusion donor (not recorded which). It is not recorded whose cells these are; they may come from a transplant donor. CDR3s include the opening cysteine and the closing phenylalanine or tryptophan. D genes are given only for firm matches. Clone size is shown for a subset of rows, as once, few, many or a class of expanded clone.

TRBJ2-1 NA TRBD1 TRBV20-1 CSARDQGVSYNEQFF TGCAGTGCTAGAGATCAGGGGGTGTCCTACAATGAGCAGTTCTTC
TRBJ1-5 many TRBD1 TRBV29-1 CSVGFGTVGQPQHF TGCAGCGTTGGATTTGGGACAGTGGGACAGCCCCAGCATTTT
TRBJ2-3 NA NA TRBV5-1 CASGTGTQNADTQYF TGCGCCAGCGGTACCGGGACCCAGAATGCAGATACGCAGTATTTT
TRBJ1-1 NA NA TRBV29-1 CSVLQVMNTEAFF TGCAGCGTACTACAGGTTATGAACACTGAAGCTTTCTTT
TRBJ2-7 many TRBD2 TRBV12-3/TRBV12-4 CASRTFSGRSSYEQYF TGTGCCAGCAGGACATTTAGCGGGAGGAGCTCCTACGAGCAGTACTTC
TRBJ2-7 few TRBD1 TRBV29-1 CSDTGGQSYEQYF TGCAGCGACACAGGGGGACAGTCCTACGAGCAGTACTTC
TRBJ2-7 NA NA TRBV14 CASSPGFLSYEQYF TGTGCCAGCAGTCCAGGGTTTCTTTCCTACGAGCAGTACTTC
TRBJ2-7 NA NA TRBV5-1 CASRLSGQNEQYF TGCGCCAGCCGCCTATCTGGGCAGAACGAGCAGTACTTC
TRBJ1-3 few TRBD1 TRBV12-3/TRBV12-4 CASRPGQGTSSGNTIYF TGTGCCAGCAGACCGGGACAGGGGACGAGCTCTGGAAACACCATATATTTT
TRBJ2-7 NA NA TRBV7-9 CASSLIGALVQYF TGTGCCAGCAGCTTGATCGGGGCCCTGGTGCAGTACTTC
TRBJ2-7 NA TRBD1 TRBV29-1 CSVEGLETGGVYEQYF TGCAGCGTTGAAGGGCTTGAGACAGGGGGCGTCTACGAGCAGTACTTC
TRBJ1-5 few NA TRBV24-1 CATSGRGWGQPQHF TGTGCCACCAGTGGACGGGGCTGGGGTCAGCCCCAGCATTTT
TRBJ1-1 NA NA TRBV7-9 CASSALEGTEAFF TGTGCCAGCAGCGCACTCGAGGGAACTGAAGCTTTCTTT
TRBJ1-4 few TRBD1 TRBV7-8 CASRRDRIFTNEKLFF TGTGCCAGCAGGAGGGACAGGATTTTTACTAATGAAAAACTGTTTTTT
TRBJ1-2 NA TRBD1 TRBV19 CASKKGADYGYTF TGTGCCAGTAAGAAGGGGGCGGACTATGGCTACACCTTC
TRBJ2-1 few TRBD2 TRBV6-4 CASSAGGRTNEQFF TGTGCCAGCAGTGCCGGCGGGAGAACGAATGAGCAGTTCTTC
TRBJ2-1 few NA TRBV11-3 CASSSPSPEQFF TGTGCCAGCAGCTCGCCTAGTCCTGAGCAGTTCTTC
TRBJ2-3 few TRBD1 TRBV27 CASTVVGTARDTQYF TGTGCCAGCACTGTGGTCGGGACAGCCCGAGATACGCAGTATTTT
TRBJ1-3 NA NA TRBV2 CASIPSSGNTIYF TGTGCCAGCATCCCGAGCTCTGGAAACACCATATATTTT
TRBJ2-7 NA TRBD1 TRBV7-9 CASSSSVSRQGNYEQYF TGTGCCAGCAGCTCCAGCGTGAGTAGACAGGGAAACTACGAGCAGTACTTC
TRBJ2-3 few NA TRBV7-2 CASSSINFDTQYF TGTGCCAGCAGCTCTATCAACTTTGATACGCAGTATTTT
TRBJ1-6 many NA TRBV6-1 CATIGRGGSPLHF TGTGCCACCATAGGCAGGGGTGGTTCACCCCTCCACTTT
TRBJ2-3 few TRBD2 TRBV10-3 CAISEPGGAGTDTQYF TGTGCCATCAGTGAACCGGGGGGGGCAGGCACAGATACGCAGTATTTT